These T cell receptor beta chains were read from a single sample in a study of vaccination and CD4 T cells after COVID-19. Antigens of these TCRs are unknown. Via MiXCR, TCRdb re-called the PCR reads, giving one row per CDR3 protein. The table has approximately 19,000 distinct CDR3 sequences, roughly two fifths seen once. The sample consisted of CD4+ T cells from blood, cultured in vitro, taken after SARS-CoV-2 vaccination. The receptors originated from a human donor who had recovered from COVID-19. Each CDR3 is given with its conserved first and last residue. Fields, in order: V gene, J gene, CDR3 protein.

TRBV5-3	TRBJ1-5	CARSPVPIPRARPQHF
TRBV7-8	TRBJ2-7	CASSLAGGGGYYEQYF
TRBV20-1	TRBJ1-1	CSAVGEGTEAFF
TRBV7-9	TRBJ1-1	CASSFETRTHTEAFF
TRBV20-1	TRBJ2-5	CSAGTGTIQETQYF
TRBV29-1	TRBJ2-7	CSVLWETKPDEQYF
TRBV20-1	TRBJ1-2	CSAKDTDNYGYTF
TRBV19	TRBJ1-5	CARGGSNQPQHF
TRBV19	TRBJ2-7	CASSIGRDRSYEQYF
TRBV7-2	TRBJ2-6	CASSPLELAVRANVLTF
TRBV20-1	TRBJ2-2	CSASSPSNTGELFF
TRBV6-2/TRBV6-3	TRBJ2-1	CATSGGRSYNEQFF
TRBV10-3	TRBJ2-7	CAISRDRDYEQYF
TRBV20-1	TRBJ1-1	CSASRGQGNTEAFF
TRBV6-5	TRBJ2-4	CASSYPGRGENIQYF
TRBV11-3	TRBJ1-1	CASSAGIVTEAFF
TRBV5-4	TRBJ2-5	CASSLELAGGQETQYF
TRBV14	TRBJ2-7	CASSQVLAGSDEQYF
TRBV20-1	TRBJ1-2	CSALRRELNYGYTF
TRBV27	TRBJ1-1	CASWPFGTANTEAFF
TRBV2	TRBJ1-5	CASSLQGARSNQPQHF
TRBV6-1	TRBJ1-2	CASSRPLFPSGGPHSNYGYTF
TRBV6-1	TRBJ2-1	CASSAPGLAGGSSYNEQFF
TRBV7-8	TRBJ2-2	CASSPRTGGGTGELFF
TRBV29-1	TRBJ2-7	CSVVAGTSYEQYF
TRBV5-6	TRBJ1-1	CASSLQSGTEAFF
TRBV6-5	TRBJ2-5	CASSYNQQGGETQYF
TRBV6-2/TRBV6-3	TRBJ1-5	CASSYGLEGTRQPQHF
TRBV29-1	TRBJ1-1	CSVEDQGRGRRASSTEAFF
TRBV20-1	TRBJ2-5	CSASGREGKTQYF
TRBV11-2	TRBJ2-7	CASSQFYEQYF
TRBV6-5	TRBJ2-5	CASSSWTSGGAETQYF
TRBV20-1	TRBJ2-3	CSASGSTYTQYF
TRBV7-2	TRBJ1-2	CASSGNRGGYTF
TRBV6-1	TRBJ1-1	CASRRGGRDPPEAFF